This T cell receptor beta chain was sequenced for a study of response to subunit inactivated influenza vaccine. Trimming shortened V by 6 bases and J by 1 base, and 16 bases separated the two germline ends. Germline CDR1 is MNHNS and CDR2 is SASEGT. The CDR3 runs 15 residues. TCRdb fed the RT-PCR reads into MiXCR, producing one record per CDR3 protein. The sample contains fewer than 650,000 distinct CDR3 sequences, over 10% of which appear only once. J is TRBJ2-7 and V is TRBV6-1; D may be TRBD1 or TRBD2 (5 bases each). The receptor was isolated from a man in his forties or fifties who received an inactivated influenza vaccine. The specimen comprised PBMCs from blood, sampled more than 35 days after vaccination. This CDR3 is CASRGTRGESYEQYF. The CDR3 coding sequence is TGTGCCAGCAGAGGTACGAGGGGCGAATCCTACGAGCAGTACTTC.